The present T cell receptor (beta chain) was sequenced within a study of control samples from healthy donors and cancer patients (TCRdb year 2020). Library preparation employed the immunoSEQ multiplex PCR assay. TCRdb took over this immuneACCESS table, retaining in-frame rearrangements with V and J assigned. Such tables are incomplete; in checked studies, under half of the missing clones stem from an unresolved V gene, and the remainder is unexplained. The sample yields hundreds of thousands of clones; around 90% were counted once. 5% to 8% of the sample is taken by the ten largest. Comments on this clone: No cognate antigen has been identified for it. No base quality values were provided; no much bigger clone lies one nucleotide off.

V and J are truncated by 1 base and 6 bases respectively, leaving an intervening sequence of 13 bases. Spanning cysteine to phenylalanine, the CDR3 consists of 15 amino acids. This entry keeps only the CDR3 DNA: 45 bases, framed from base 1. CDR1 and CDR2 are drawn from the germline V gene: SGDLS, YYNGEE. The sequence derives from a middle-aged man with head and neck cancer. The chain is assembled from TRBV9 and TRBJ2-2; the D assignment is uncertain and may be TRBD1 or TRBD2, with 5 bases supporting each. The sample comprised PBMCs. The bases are TGTGCCAGCAGCGTACGGGACCGCCCCCCCGGGGAGCTGTTTTTT. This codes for CASSVRDRPPGELFF.